Listed here are 29 T cell receptor beta chains from one sample, sequenced in a study of blood T cell repertoires in COVID-19. Repertoires were generated with immunoSEQ multiplex PCR, while TCRdb's copy carries only in-frame clones and drops some. The sample has around 160,000 clones; 90% are singletons. Source material: peripheral blood. The receptors were sampled from a man in his fifties or sixties with active or convalescent COVID-19.

The rearrangement joins TRBV28 to TRBJ2-3, with 7 nucleotides matching TRBD1. The CDR3 consists of 18 residues. Germline V gene data show CDR1 as MDHEN and CDR2 as SYDVKM. J lost 2 bases, V lost 7 bases, and 18 bases had no gene match. The CDR3 DNA reads as TGTGCCAGCACCTATTCCAGATTAGGGGGCCTCCTCACAGATACGCAGTATTTT. Its protein is CASTYSRLGGLLTDTQYF. The entire variable domain, with the rest obtained from reference TRBV28 and TRBJ2-3, is as follows: DVKVTQSSRYLVKRTGEKVFLECVQDMDHENMFWYRQDPGLGLRLIYFSYDVKMKEKGDIPEGYSVSREKKERFSLILESASTNQTSMYLCASTYSRLGGLLTDTQYFGPGTRLTVL.

This sequence joins TRBV27 and TRBJ2-7; 9 nucleotides align to TRBD1. The CDR3 length is 12 residues. The germline V gene encodes CDR1 MNHEY and CDR2 SMNVEV (reference sequence). Unmatched junction bases numbered 4, after V lost 6 bases and J lost 7 bases. CDR3 in DNA: TGTGCCAGCAGAGGGACAGGGCAAGAGCAGTACTTC. Translated, it gives CASRGTGQEQYF.

The rearrangement joins TRBV4-1 to TRBJ2-7, with TRBD1 matching 10 bases. This CDR3 is built from 17 residues. The germline gives CDR1 MGHRA, CDR2 YSYEKL. Trimming took 0 bases from V and 0 from J; bases not matched to a gene: 5. CDR3 DNA sequence: TGCGCCAGCAGCCAAGATCTGGGACAGGGGCGCTCCTACGAGCAGTACTTC. Residues: CASSQDLGQGRSYEQYF.

The chain uses TRBV6-6 and TRBJ2-7, with D uncertain. Trimming removed 0 bases from V and 2 bases from J, with 11 bases in between. This CDR3 is built from 15 residues. Germline V CDR1 and CDR2: MNHNY, SVGAGI (reference sequence). CDR3 in amino acids: CASSYSIVQTYEQYF. In DNA, the CDR3 is TGTGCCAGCAGTTACTCGATTGTACAGACCTACGAGCAGTACTTC.

This clone appeared a single time. The rearrangement links TRBV30 to TRBJ1-1; D unclear. V was cut by 0 bases and J by 2 bases, with 4 bases left in between. This CDR3 has 12 residues. Germline CDR1 and CDR2: GTSNPN and SVGIG (reference sequence). CDR3 loop: CAWSVHNTEAFF. DNA for the CDR3: TGTGCCTGGAGTGTTCATAACACTGAAGCTTTCTTT.

V and J are TRBV5-1 and TRBJ1-1; TRBD1 aligns across 8 bases. The CDR3 totals 15 residues. CDR1 and CDR2 (germline): SGHRS, YFSETQ. The ends lost 4 bases at V and 1 base at J; junction bases unmatched: 6. CDR3 residues: CASSAGRGQNTEAFF. The DNA for the CDR3 is TGCGCCAGCAGCGCTGGCAGGGGGCAGAACACTGAAGCTTTCTTT.

The V and J genes are TRBV6-5 and TRBJ2-7; 12 positions agree with TRBD1. CDR3 size: 13 residues. V trimming: 10 bases; J trimming: 7 bases; junction bases outside the gene matches: 8. Germline V gene sequence: CDR1 MNHEY, CDR2 SVGAGI. The CDR3 nucleotides are TGTGCCATCCGGGACAGGGGGCGGCGGGAGCAGTACTTC. This gives the protein CAIRDRGRREQYF.

This chain uses TRBV6-5 with TRBJ1-5, with TRBD1 matching 7 bases. The germline V gene encodes CDR1 MNHEY and CDR2 SVGAGI. The CDR3 runs 15 residues. V gave up 4 bases and J gave up 7 bases; unmatched junction bases: 10. For the CDR3, the DNA is TGTGCCAGCAGTTCCAAAGGGGGCGCGCAACAGCCCCAGCATTTT. Its protein is CASSSKGGAQQPQHF.

The chain uses TRBV19 and TRBJ1-6; 10 bases agree with TRBD1. The CDR3 extends over 13 amino acids. Unmatched junction bases numbered 3, after V lost 6 bases and J lost 10 bases. Germline values: CDR1 LNHDA, CDR2 SQIVND (reference sequence). The CDR3 nucleotides read TGTGCCAGTAGGGGACAGGGGTCCTCACCCCTCCACTTT. Translation gives CASRGQGSSPLHF.

V gene TRBV2 combines with J gene TRBJ2-1, with 9 nucleotides matching TRBD2. CDR1 SNHLY and CDR2 FYNNEI come from the germline V gene. V was pared by 6 bases and J by 1 base, with 13 bases of the junction left unmatched. The CDR3 has 18 residues. CDR3 nucleotide sequence: TGTGCCAGCAGAGTAAGCGGGGGGATAAGAAAATCCTACAATGAGCAGTTCTTC. It yields the protein CASRVSGGIRKSYNEQFF.

The J gene is TRBJ1-4, the V gene TRBV15, with 7 bases matching TRBD1. The CDR3 has 16 amino acids. Germline V lookup: CDR1 LNHNV, CDR2 YYDKDF (reference sequence). V lost 3 bases, J lost 0 bases, and 4 bases stayed unmatched. The CDR3 is CATSRDRTATNEKLFF. In DNA, the CDR3 is TGTGCCACCAGCAGGGACAGGACTGCAACTAATGAAAAACTGTTTTTT. The variable domain in full, completed from reference TRBV15 and TRBJ1-4, reads DAMVIQNPRYQVTQFGKPVTLSCSQTLNHNVMYWYQQKSSQAPKLLFHYYDKDFNNEADTPDNFQSRRPNTSFCFLDIRSPGLGDTAMYLCATSRDRTATNEKLFFGSGTQLSVL.

This chain links TRBV21-1 with TRBJ1-4; TRBD1 is taken as the D call from the table, unchecked against the DNA. TRBV21-1 is a pseudogene segment. The CDR3 length is 15 residues. The CDR3 loop reads CASSKTGGDSEKLFF. DNA of the CDR3: TGTGCCAGCAGCAAGACAGGGGGCGATTCTGAAAAACTGTTTTTT.

J is TRBJ2-7 and V is TRBV12-3 or TRBV12-4; the D is unclear. V was shortened by 1 base and J by 0 bases, with 4 bases between the two germline ends. CDR3 length equals 13 residues. As DNA, the CDR3 is TGTGCCAGCAGTTTAGACGGCTCCTACGAGCAGTACTTC. It yields the protein CASSLDGSYEQYF.

This clone showed up just once. V gene TRBV30 combines with J gene TRBJ1-1, with 9 positions matching TRBD1. Germline V gene lookup returns CDR1 GTSNPN and CDR2 SVGIG (reference sequence). The CDR3 covers 13 residues. The trim removed 5 bases at V and 6 bases at J, leaving 7 bases unmatched. This CDR3 is CAWCKQGAPEAFF. In nucleotides, the CDR3 is TGTGCCTGGTGCAAACAGGGGGCCCCTGAAGCTTTCTTT.

V is TRBV11-2 and J is TRBJ2-5; 12 nucleotides line up with TRBD1. This CDR3 is built from 15 residues. Germline CDR1 reads SGHAT; CDR2 reads FQNNGV. With V trimmed by 5 bases and J by 5 bases, 6 bases remained unmatched. CDR3 amino acids: CASSPGTGGRETQYF. Written as DNA, the CDR3 is TGTGCCAGCAGCCCTGGGACAGGGGGCAGGGAGACCCAGTACTTC. Complete variable domain (other parts from reference TRBV11-2 and TRBJ2-5): EAGVAQSPRYKIIEKRQSVAFWCNPISGHATLYWYQQILGQGPKLLIQFQNNGVVDDSQLPKDRFSAERLKGVDSTLKIQPAKLEDSAVYLCASSPGTGGRETQYFGPGTRLLVL.

The chain couples TRBV19 to TRBJ2-3, with 16 bases identical to TRBD2. Looked up from germline, CDR1 is LNHDA and CDR2 is SQIVND (reference sequence). This CDR3 comprises 18 residues. Trimming at V came to 7 bases and at J to 4 bases, leaving 11 bases not matched to a gene. The CDR3 is CASKPGLAGGRVADTQYF. The CDR3 DNA reads as TGTGCCAGTAAACCGGGACTAGCGGGAGGGCGGGTTGCAGATACGCAGTATTTT. The complete variable domain, with remaining parts taken from reference TRBV19 and TRBJ2-3, reads DGGITQSPKYLFRKEGQNVTLSCEQNLNHDAMYWYRQDPGQGLRLIYYSQIVNDFQKGDIAEGYSVSREKKESFPLTVTSAQKNPTAFYLCASKPGLAGGRVADTQYFGPGTRLTVL.

This rearrangement joins TRBV7-6 to TRBJ1-5, with D maybe TRBD1 (5 bases). This CDR3 is built from 15 residues. The V end lost 4 bases, the J end lost 6 bases, and 16 bases lay between the germline ends. Looked up from germline, CDR1 is SGHVS and CDR2 is FNYEAQ. CDR3 nucleotide sequence: TGTGCCAGCAGCTCGCTCCAGGGAACTGCTCAGCCCCAGCATTTT. Protein sequence: CASSSLQGTAQPQHF.

J is TRBJ1-2 and V is TRBV7-9; 10 positions match TRBD1. This CDR3 region has 15 residues. V dropped 5 bases and J dropped 4; count of bases not matched to a gene: 7. The germline V gene encodes CDR1 SEHNR and CDR2 FQNEAQ (reference sequence). The CDR3 reads CASSIRQGAAYGYTF. The CDR3 nucleotides read TGTGCCAGCAGCATAAGACAGGGGGCAGCCTATGGCTACACCTTC.

V and J are TRBV21-1 and TRBJ1-2. TRBV21-1 has pseudogene status. The CDR3 has 15 amino acids. CDR3 sequence reads: CASSKREGSNYGYTF. As DNA, the CDR3 is TGTGCCAGCAGCAAAAGGGAGGGGTCTAACTATGGCTACACCTTC.

This sequence joins TRBV19 and TRBJ2-5, with 9 positions matching TRBD2. Trimming at V came to 3 bases and at J to 2 bases, leaving 10 bases not matched to a gene. Germline V CDR1 and CDR2: LNHDA, SQIVND (reference sequence). This CDR3 comprises 17 residues. In DNA, the CDR3 is TGTGCCAGTAGTATCAGTGTGCGGGGGGGCGGTCAAGAGACCCAGTACTTC. Its protein product is CASSISVRGGGQETQYF.

The chain employs TRBV27 and TRBJ2-3; TRBD2 aligns across 10 bases. The CDR3 consists of 15 residues. Germline CDR1 reads MNHEY; CDR2 reads SMNVEV (reference sequence). V trimming: 5 bases; J trimming: 4 bases; junction bases outside the gene matches: 6. CDR3 coding DNA: TGTGCCAGCAGTAGAAGCGGGGGGGCTGCAGATACGCAGTATTTT. Protein sequence: CASSRSGGAADTQYF.

The rearrangement joins TRBV28 to TRBJ1-2, with 11 bases lining up with TRBD1. J gave up 8 bases and V 4 bases, and 9 bases lay outside the gene matches. There are 15 residues in the CDR3. Looked up from germline, CDR1 is MDHEN and CDR2 is SYDVKM. The CDR3 spells CASSSAGTGGGGYTF. DNA of the CDR3: TGTGCCAGCAGTTCCGCCGGGACAGGGGGAGGAGGCTACACCTTC.

J is TRBJ1-6 and V is TRBV6-5, with TRBD1 matching 7 bases. The CDR3 is 16 amino acids. The V segment lost 0 bases and the J segment 9 bases; nucleotides outside the gene matches: 8. Germline values: CDR1 MNHEY, CDR2 SVGAGI. In DNA, the CDR3 is TGTGCCAGCAGTTACTCGAGGGGGCAGGGACGTTCACCCCTCCACTTT. Translation gives CASSYSRGQGRSPLHF.

The V gene is TRBV7-8, the J gene TRBJ2-4, with 7 bases lining up with TRBD1. This CDR3 contains 16 residues. J lost 0 bases, V lost 5 bases, and 7 bases had no gene match. The germline V gene has CDR1 SGHVS and CDR2 FQNEAQ. The CDR3 nucleotides are TGTGCCAGCAGCCCGGACAGGCTACTAGCCAAAAACATTCAGTACTTC. It yields the protein CASSPDRLLAKNIQYF.

The rearrangement joins TRBV6-5 to TRBJ1-4; possible D gene TRBD1, 5 bases. V was clipped by 2 bases and J by 6 bases, with 7 bases between them. This CDR3 is 13 amino acids long. Germline V gene data show CDR1 as MNHEY and CDR2 as SVGAGI. CDR3 nucleotides: TGTGCCAGCAGTTACCGGGGGGATGAAAAACTGTTTTTT. It encodes CASSYRGDEKLFF.

The chain has TRBV5-1 and TRBJ2-7, with TRBD1 matching 9 bases. V was pared by 2 bases and J by 7 bases, with 13 bases of the junction left unmatched. There are 16 residues in the CDR3. Germline V CDR1 and CDR2: SGHRS, YFSETQ. In nucleotides, the CDR3 is TGCGCCAGCAGCTTAAACCCCGGGACAGGGCCGTGGGAGCAGTACTTC. Translated: CASSLNPGTGPWEQYF.

The chain links TRBV7-2 to TRBJ2-3; D uncertain. V shed 2 bases and J shed 0 bases, with 9 bases lying between them. Germline assignment: CDR1 SGHTA and CDR2 FQGNSA. The CDR3 is made up of 15 amino acids. The CDR3 here is CASSLSYRSTDTQYF. In DNA form, the CDR3 reads TGTGCCAGCAGCTTATCCTACAGAAGCACAGATACGCAGTATTTT.

In this sample, this clone turned up once. The chain is built from TRBV28 and TRBJ2-3, with 8 bases lining up with TRBD1. Trimming cost V 3 bases and J 2 bases; bases outside gene matches: 4. From germline, CDR1 is MDHEN and CDR2 SYDVKM. The CDR3 has 15 amino acids. The CDR3: CASSFGQGFTDTQYF. Written as DNA, the CDR3 is TGTGCCAGCAGTTTCGGACAGGGCTTCACAGATACGCAGTATTTT.

This clone was seen a few times. V usage is TRBV2 and J usage is TRBJ2-7; 8 bases fit TRBD1. This CDR3 region has 14 residues. With V trimmed by 2 bases and J by 3 bases, 3 bases remained unmatched. Germline lookup yields CDR1 SNHLY and CDR2 FYNNEI. The CDR3 DNA reads TGTGCCAGCAGTGAACAGGGGGCAGACTACGAGCAGTACTTC. It specifies CASSEQGADYEQYF.